This is a list of T cell receptor beta chains from one sample in a study of CD8 T cells in Susac syndrome. TCRdb independently ran MiXCR on the immunoSEQ multiplex PCR reads; one entry per CDR3 protein. Among about 210,000 distinct CDR3 sequences listed, roughly 96% were seen once. Sequenced material: CD4+ T cells from PBMCs. All receptors derive from a human donor with multiple sclerosis. Both conserved end residues are part of each CDR3. The D gene is left open where the match is weak. Size is stated for part of the rows, as once, few or many counts, or as a class when the clone is expanded.

clone_size	d_call	v_call	j_call	cdr3_aa	cdr3_nt
NA	TRBD2	TRBV15	TRBJ2-1	CATSRVLGTSGGYEQFF	TGTGCCACCAGCAGAGTACTTGGGACTAGCGGGGGGTATGAGCAGTTCTTC
NA	NA	TRBV5-1	TRBJ1-2	CASSQPTENYGYTF	TGCGCCAGCAGCCAGCCGACAGAGAACTATGGCTACACCTTC
NA	NA	TRBV19	TRBJ2-1	CASSKRYNEQFF	TGTGCCAGTAGTAAAAGGTACAATGAGCAGTTCTTC
NA	TRBD1	TRBV20-1	TRBJ1-2	CSARASRDRGYTF	TGCAGTGCTAGAGCCAGCCGGGACAGGGGCTACACCTTC
NA	NA	TRBV13	TRBJ1-2	CASSQGRGNGYTF	TGTGCCAGCAGCCAGGGACGGGGGAACGGCTACACCTTC
NA	TRBD1	TRBV3-1	TRBJ2-4	CASSVGQQNIQYF	TGTGCCAGCAGCGTGGGACAGCAAAACATTCAGTACTTC
NA	NA	TRBV6-6	TRBJ1-2	CASSATGRTNYGYTF	TGTGCCAGCAGCGCCACCGGACGAACCAACTATGGCTACACCTTC
NA	TRBD1	TRBV18	TRBJ2-7	CASSPGQAINEQYF	TGTGCCAGCTCACCCGGACAGGCCATCAACGAGCAGTACTTC
NA	NA	TRBV7-8	TRBJ2-5	CASSLNPGQETQYF	TGTGCCAGCAGCTTAAACCCGGGCCAAGAGACCCAGTACTTC
NA	NA	TRBV24-1	TRBJ2-5	CATSDPQETQYF	TGTGCCACCAGTGACCCACAAGAGACCCAGTACTTC
NA	TRBD1	TRBV30	TRBJ1-2	CAWRHPDRGLPWGYTF	TGTGCCTGGAGGCACCCGGACAGGGGGCTGCCATGGGGCTACACCTTC
once	NA	TRBV5-6	TRBJ1-2	CASSSGAGGPYGYTF	TGTGCCAGCAGCTCCGGGGCCGGGGGGCCTTATGGCTACACCTTC
NA	TRBD1	TRBV9	TRBJ1-2	CASSVEDRAFRGYTF	TGTGCCAGCAGCGTAGAGGACAGGGCTTTCCGTGGCTACACCTTC
NA	NA	TRBV20-1	TRBJ2-7	CSARAYVTYEQYF	TGCAGTGCTAGAGCCTACGTCACCTACGAGCAGTACTTC
NA	TRBD1	TRBV3-1	TRBJ2-7	CASSDRGRLGREQYF	TGTGCCAGCAGCGACAGGGGGCGCTTAGGGAGAGAGCAGTACTTC
NA	NA	TRBV2	TRBJ2-3	CASRGGDTQYF	TGTGCCAGCAGGGGGGGAGATACGCAGTATTTT
NA	NA	TRBV15	TRBJ2-4	CATSLFYRPTGGINIQYF	TGTGCCACCAGCCTTTTCTACCGACCGACAGGAGGAATAAACATTCAGTACTTC
NA	TRBD1	TRBV3-1	TRBJ1-4	CASTKGTGSSPTNEKLFF	TGTGCCAGCACAAAGGGGACAGGGAGCTCCCCCACTAATGAAAAACTGTTTTTT
NA	NA	TRBV5-1	TRBJ2-7	CASSMTRDEQYF	TGCGCCAGCAGCATGACTCGCGACGAGCAGTACTTC
NA	NA	TRBV25-1	TRBJ1-2	CASSEIGGSLGGYTF	TGTGCCAGCAGTGAAATCGGAGGGAGCTTAGGAGGCTACACCTTC
NA	NA	TRBV29-1	TRBJ1-1	CSVVGRGHYGAFF	TGCAGCGTTGTTGGTAGGGGCCACTATGGAGCTTTCTTT
NA	TRBD1	TRBV11-3	TRBJ2-2	CASSGTGLNTGELFF	TGTGCCAGCAGCGGGACAGGTCTGAACACCGGGGAGCTGTTTTTT
NA	NA	TRBV2	TRBJ1-2	CASSDRTNYGYTF	TGTGCCAGCAGCGACAGAACTAACTATGGCTACACCTTC